The rows below give T cell receptor beta chains drawn from one sample of a study of response to subunit inactivated influenza vaccine. TCRdb analysed the RT-PCR reads with MiXCR anew, one entry per CDR3 protein. The top ten clones hold approximately 10% of a sample with more than 550,000 distinct CDR3 sequences, 12% of them seen once. Specimen: PBMCs from blood, collected on the day of vaccination. These receptors came from a man between 50 and 59 years old who received an inactivated influenza vaccine. Both conserved end residues are part of each CDR3. A D gene is named only where the DNA matches it firmly. Clone size appears in some rows only: once, few, many, or a class for an expanded clone.

clone_size j_call v_call d_call cdr3_nt cdr3_aa
few TRBJ2-3 TRBV20-1 - TGCAGTGCCAGAGGGGCCCGGGATACGCAGTATTTT CSARGARDTQYF
- TRBJ2-5 TRBV6-1 TRBD2 TGTGCCAGCAGCCAGACTAGCGGGGGTCAGACCCAGTACTTC CASSQTSGGQTQYF
many TRBJ2-2 TRBV6-2/TRBV6-3 - TGTGCCAGCAGACCCCCCAGGGGCGGGTACACCGGGGAGCTGTTTTTT CASRPPRGGYTGELFF
many TRBJ2-2 TRBV7-2 TRBD2 TGTGCCAGCAGGGCTAGCGGACTCGGGGAGCTGTTTTTT CASRASGLGELFF
- TRBJ1-5 TRBV24-1 - TGTGCCACCAGTGATGGAACAGTAAGGCAGCCCCAGCATTTT CATSDGTVRQPQHF
- TRBJ2-5 TRBV20-1 - TGCAGTGCTAGCCTTCCCGTTAGGCTCCGAAGGGAGACCCAGTACTTC CSASLPVRLRRETQYF
- TRBJ1-2 TRBV12-3/TRBV12-4 - TGTGCCAGCAGAGTCGGTCGGGCCTATGGCTACACCTTC CASRVGRAYGYTF
- TRBJ1-1 TRBV6-2/TRBV6-3 TRBD1 TGTGCCAGCATCTCGGACAGGGGCGGAACTGAAGCTTTCTTT CASISDRGGTEAFF
- TRBJ1-3 TRBV12-3/TRBV12-4 TRBD1 TGTGCCAGCAGCTCTCAGGGGGCGTTGGGAAACACCATATATTTT CASSSQGALGNTIYF
- TRBJ1-2 TRBV7-8 - TGTGCCAGCAGCTTAGTTGGGGGTGGCTACACCTTC CASSLVGGGYTF
few TRBJ2-1 TRBV12-3/TRBV12-4 TRBD2 TGTGCCAGCAGTGCCGGGACTAGCGGGGCCAGCTCCTACAATGAGCAGTTCTTC CASSAGTSGASSYNEQFF
few TRBJ2-3 TRBV28 TRBD2 TGTGCCAGCAGTCTGGGGCGGGGGGTCGATACGCAGTATTTT CASSLGRGVDTQYF
many TRBJ2-7 TRBV4-3 - TGCGCCAGCAGCCAAGATGAAGGTGGTCGGTGGAATCCCTACGAGCAGTACTTC CASSQDEGGRWNPYEQYF
- TRBJ2-7 TRBV10-3 TRBD1 TGTGCCATCAGTGAGTGGTCAGGGGGTTACGAGCAGTACTTC CAISEWSGGYEQYF
few TRBJ2-1 TRBV5-1 - TGCGCCAGCAGCCAACTAGCTGCCACAACTGCCAATGAGCAGTTCTTC CASSQLAATTANEQFF
many TRBJ2-1 TRBV11-2 - TGTGCCAGCAGCTTAGATGGGATGGGGGGGGGCAAGTCCTACAATGAGCAGTTCTTC CASSLDGMGGGKSYNEQFF
many TRBJ2-7 TRBV28 - TGTGCCAGCAGTCCAGGGACGGAACCCCTGAGGTCCTACGAGCAGTACTTC CASSPGTEPLRSYEQYF
many TRBJ2-6 TRBV29-1 - TGCAGCGCCAGCCCTTCTGGGGCCAACGTCCTGACTTTC CSASPSGANVLTF
few TRBJ2-2 TRBV11-1 - TGTGCCAGCAGCTCAACCCGTACGTTCGACAGGTCCACCGGGGAGCTGTTTTTT CASSSTRTFDRSTGELFF
- TRBJ2-2 TRBV7-6 TRBD2 TGTGCCAGCAGCTTAGTTCCGGGACTAGCGGGCACCGGGGAGCTGTTTTTT CASSLVPGLAGTGELFF
many TRBJ2-1 TRBV6-1 - TGTGCCAGCAGCAAAGGACCCAATTCCTACAATGAGCAGTTCTTC CASSKGPNSYNEQFF
- TRBJ2-7 TRBV29-1 - TGCAGCGTTGCGGAGACGGGATACGAGCAGTACTTC CSVAETGYEQYF
few TRBJ2-6 TRBV4-2 - TGTGCCAGCAGCCAAGATGAGAGCTCTGGGGCCAACGTCCTGACTTTC CASSQDESSGANVLTF
- TRBJ2-2 TRBV11-2 - TGTGCCAGCAGCTTAGGAGGGTTCACCGGGGAGCTGTTTTTT CASSLGGFTGELFF
few TRBJ1-4 TRBV7-8 TRBD1 TGTGCCAGCAGCTTAGGTGGGGGACAGGGCTCAGGAAAACTGTTTTTT CASSLGGGQGSGKLFF
- TRBJ2-3 TRBV6-5 TRBD2 TGTGCCAGCAGTTACGGTTTCGGGACTAGCGGCACAGATACGCAGTATTTT CASSYGFGTSGTDTQYF
few TRBJ2-3 TRBV29-1 - TGCAGCGTTAAGGGGAAGGGGGTAGCGACGCAGTATTTT CSVKGKGVATQYF